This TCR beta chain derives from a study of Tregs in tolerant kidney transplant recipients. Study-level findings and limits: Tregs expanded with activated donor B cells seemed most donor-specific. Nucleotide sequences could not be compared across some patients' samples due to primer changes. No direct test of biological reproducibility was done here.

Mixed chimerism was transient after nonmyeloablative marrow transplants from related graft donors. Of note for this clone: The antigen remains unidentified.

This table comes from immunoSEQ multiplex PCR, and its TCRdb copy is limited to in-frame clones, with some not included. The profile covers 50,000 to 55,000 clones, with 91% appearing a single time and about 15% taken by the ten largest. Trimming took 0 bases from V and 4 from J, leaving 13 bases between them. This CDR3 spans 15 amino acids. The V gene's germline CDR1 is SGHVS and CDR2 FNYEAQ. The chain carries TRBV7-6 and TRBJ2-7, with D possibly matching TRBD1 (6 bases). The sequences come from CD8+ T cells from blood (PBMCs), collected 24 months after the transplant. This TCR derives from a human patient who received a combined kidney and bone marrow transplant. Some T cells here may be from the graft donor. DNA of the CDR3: TGTGCCAGCAGCTTAGCGTGGGACAATTCGTACGAGCAGTACTTC. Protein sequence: CASSLAWDNSYEQYF.